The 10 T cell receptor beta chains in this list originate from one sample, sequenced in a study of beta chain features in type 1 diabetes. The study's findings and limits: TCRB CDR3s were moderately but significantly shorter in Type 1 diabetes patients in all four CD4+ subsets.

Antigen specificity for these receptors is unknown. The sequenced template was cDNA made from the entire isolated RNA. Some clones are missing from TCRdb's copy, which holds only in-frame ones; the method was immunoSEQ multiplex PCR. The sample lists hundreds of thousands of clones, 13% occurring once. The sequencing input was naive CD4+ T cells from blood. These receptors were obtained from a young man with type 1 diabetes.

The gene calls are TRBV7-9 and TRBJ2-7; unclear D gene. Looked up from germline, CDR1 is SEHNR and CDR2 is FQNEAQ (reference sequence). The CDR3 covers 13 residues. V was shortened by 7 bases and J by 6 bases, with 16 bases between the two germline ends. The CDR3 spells CASTLSGNGEQYF. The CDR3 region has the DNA TGTGCCAGCACCCTAAGTGGAAACGGCGAGCAGTACTTC.

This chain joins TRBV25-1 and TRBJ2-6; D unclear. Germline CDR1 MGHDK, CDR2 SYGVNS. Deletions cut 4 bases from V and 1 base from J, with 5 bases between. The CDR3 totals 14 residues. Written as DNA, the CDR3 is TGTGCCAGCAGTGCCAGATCTGGGGCCAACGTCCTGACTTTC. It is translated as CASSARSGANVLTF.

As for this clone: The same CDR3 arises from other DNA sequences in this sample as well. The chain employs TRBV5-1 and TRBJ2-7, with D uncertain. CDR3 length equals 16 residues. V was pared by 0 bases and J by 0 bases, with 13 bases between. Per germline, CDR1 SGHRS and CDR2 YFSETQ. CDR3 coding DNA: TGCGCCAGCAGCTTGGGAACGGGTCCTATCTCCTACGAGCAGTACTTC. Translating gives CASSLGTGPISYEQYF.

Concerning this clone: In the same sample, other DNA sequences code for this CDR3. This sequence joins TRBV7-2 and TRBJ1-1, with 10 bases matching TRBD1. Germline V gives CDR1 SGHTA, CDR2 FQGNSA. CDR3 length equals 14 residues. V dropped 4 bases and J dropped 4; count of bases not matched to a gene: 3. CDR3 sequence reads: CASSSRTGGTEAFF. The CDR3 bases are TGTGCCAGCAGCTCGAGGACAGGGGGCACTGAAGCTTTCTTT.

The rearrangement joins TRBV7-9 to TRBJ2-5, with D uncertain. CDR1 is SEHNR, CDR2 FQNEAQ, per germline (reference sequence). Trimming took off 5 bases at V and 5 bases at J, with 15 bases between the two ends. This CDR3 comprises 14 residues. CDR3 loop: CASSSPRTWETQYF. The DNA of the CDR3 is TGTGCCAGCAGCAGTCCCCGCACTTGGGAGACCCAGTACTTC. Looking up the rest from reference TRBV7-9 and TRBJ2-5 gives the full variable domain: DTGVSQNPRHKITKRGQNVTFRCDPISEHNRLYWYRQTLGQGPEFLTYFQNEAQLEKSRLLSDRFSAERPKGSFSTLEIQRTEQGDSAMYLCASSSPRTWETQYFGPGTRLLVL.

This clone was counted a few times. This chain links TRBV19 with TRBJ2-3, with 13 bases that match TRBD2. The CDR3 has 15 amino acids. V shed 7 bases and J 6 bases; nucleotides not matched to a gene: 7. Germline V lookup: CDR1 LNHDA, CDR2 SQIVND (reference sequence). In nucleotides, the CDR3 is TGTGCCAGTACCCTACTAGCGGGGGGGCCCGATACGCAGTATTTT. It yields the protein CASTLLAGGPDTQYF.

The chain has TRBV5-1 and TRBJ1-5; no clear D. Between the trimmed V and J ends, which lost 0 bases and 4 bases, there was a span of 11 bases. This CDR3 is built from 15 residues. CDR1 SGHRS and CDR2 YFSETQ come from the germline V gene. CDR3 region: CASSLEGQLNQPQHF. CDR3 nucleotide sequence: TGCGCCAGCAGCTTGGAAGGGCAGCTGAATCAGCCCCAGCATTTT.

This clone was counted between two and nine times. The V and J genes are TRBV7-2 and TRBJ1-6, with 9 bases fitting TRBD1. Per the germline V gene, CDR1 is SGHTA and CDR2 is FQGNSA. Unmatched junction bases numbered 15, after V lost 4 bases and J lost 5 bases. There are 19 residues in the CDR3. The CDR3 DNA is TGTGCCAGCAGCTCGTCCCGGGACAGGGATCCATTCAATAATTCACCCCTCCACTTT. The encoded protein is CASSSSRDRDPFNNSPLHF.

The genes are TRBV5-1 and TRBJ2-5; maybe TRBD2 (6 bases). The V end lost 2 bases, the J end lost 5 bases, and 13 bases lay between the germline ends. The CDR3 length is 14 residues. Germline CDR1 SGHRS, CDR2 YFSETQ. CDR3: CASSFPTSRETQYF. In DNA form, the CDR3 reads TGCGCCAGCAGCTTCCCTACTAGCCGGGAGACCCAGTACTTC.

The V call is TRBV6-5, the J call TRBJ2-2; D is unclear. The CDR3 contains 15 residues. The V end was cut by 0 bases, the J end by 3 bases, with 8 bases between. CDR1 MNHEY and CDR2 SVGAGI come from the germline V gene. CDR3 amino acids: CASSYSISDTGELFF. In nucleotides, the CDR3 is TGTGCCAGCAGTTACTCGATATCCGACACCGGGGAGCTGTTTTTT.